The rows below give T cell receptor beta chains drawn from one sample of a study of T-cell reconstitution after alpha-beta-depleted transplantation in children. TCRdb re-called the PCR reads with MiXCR, one entry per CDR3 protein. The sample has 500,000 to 750,000 distinct CDR3 sequences; 10% to 15% are singletons. Material: PBMCs, mostly from graft donor cells, obtained 360 days after TCRalphabeta/CD19-depleted stem cell transplant. The source of these receptors is a male patient between 10 and 17 years old who had a stem cell transplant for acute myeloid leukemia, so the T cells may come from the graft donor. Both conserved end residues are part of each CDR3. A D gene is named only where the DNA matches it firmly. Size is omitted from some rows. Given values are once, few, many or a class for expanded clones.

clone size,D gene,CDR3 length,V gene,J gene,CDR3 DNA,CDR3 protein
many,.,12,TRBV28,TRBJ2-2,TGTGCCAGCAGTTTAAGTAGCAGGGAGCTGTTTTTT,CASSLSSRELFF
many,TRBD2,16,TRBV4-3,TRBJ2-1,TGCGCCAGCAGCCAAGACGGGACTAGGGGACTCGGTGAGCAGTTCTTC,CASSQDGTRGLGEQFF
.,TRBD2,17,TRBV7-3,TRBJ2-7,TGTGCCAGCAGCCCAGGGCCGACTAGCGGGAGGAGTAGGGAGCAGTACTTC,CASSPGPTSGRSREQYF
few,.,12,TRBV29-1,TRBJ2-3,TGCAGCGTCGCTCCCCAGGCAGATACGCAGTATTTT,CSVAPQADTQYF
few,.,16,TRBV6-5,TRBJ1-1,TGTGCCAGCAGTTATTCCGGCCCCCCCGGCCCTCGGGAAGCTTTCTTT,CASSYSGPPGPREAFF
.,TRBD2,16,TRBV27,TRBJ2-1,TGTGCCAGTAGCGGGGGACTGGGCCTCTCCTACAATGAGCAGTTCTTC,CASSGGLGLSYNEQFF
few,TRBD1,16,TRBV12-5,TRBJ2-1,TGTGCTAGTGGTGTGACGGACAGGGGGCGGGGGAATGAGCAGTTCTTC,CASGVTDRGRGNEQFF
.,.,16,TRBV7-8,TRBJ2-7,TGTGCCAGCAGCCAACAGGCACTAGGCCCGACCTACGAGCAGTACTTC,CASSQQALGPTYEQYF
many,TRBD1,15,TRBV4-3,TRBJ2-1,TGCGCCAGCAGCCAAGGGGACAGGGGATACAATGAGCAGTTCTTC,CASSQGDRGYNEQFF
few,TRBD2,14,TRBV27,TRBJ2-2,TGTGCCAGCAGTGGGAGGGATTGGACCGGGGAGCTGTTTTTT,CASSGRDWTGELFF
few,.,14,TRBV12-3/TRBV12-4,TRBJ2-7,TGTGCCAGCACCGAGGACCCAATTGGACCTGTGCAGTACTTC,CASTEDPIGPVQYF
many,.,16,TRBV5-1,TRBJ2-7,TGCGCCAGCAGCTTGCTGGGTCGCGGGATTTCCTACGAGCAGTACTTC,CASSLLGRGISYEQYF
.,TRBD2,15,TRBV7-2,TRBJ2-2,TGTGCCAGCAGCTTCATCGGACTAGCTGGCGGGGAGCTGTTTTTT,CASSFIGLAGGELFF
many,TRBD2,15,TRBV6-2/TRBV6-3,TRBJ2-7,TGTGCCAGCAGCCCCCTTCGGGGGGGGACCTACGAGCAGTACTTC,CASSPLRGGTYEQYF
few,TRBD2,18,TRBV28,TRBJ2-2,TGTGCCAGCAGTTTTGGTTGGACTAGCGGTCCGTTTACCGGGGAGCTGTTTTTT,CASSFGWTSGPFTGELFF
.,.,13,TRBV30,TRBJ2-1,TGTGCCTGGAGTAGCCGACCGTACAATGAGCAGTTCTTC,CAWSSRPYNEQFF
few,TRBD1,10,TRBV7-2,TRBJ2-5,TGTGCCAGCAGCTCCGGGACAGACTACTTC,CASSSGTDYF
.,.,16,TRBV27,TRBJ1-4,TGTGCCAGCAGTTTGGCAGGGACTCCAGGGGCCGGAAAACTGTTTTTT,CASSLAGTPGAGKLFF
many,TRBD1,15,TRBV2,TRBJ2-7,TGTGCCAGCACTCCAAAAGGGGGCGTTCGCTACGAGCAGTACTTC,CASTPKGGVRYEQYF
few,.,15,TRBV6-5,TRBJ2-7,TGTGCCAGCAGTTACTTTCGCGGGGCGTCCTACGAGCAGTACTTC,CASSYFRGASYEQYF
few,.,13,TRBV12-3/TRBV12-4,TRBJ2-7,TGTGCCAGCGGATCCGGGCCGTTCTACGAGCAGTACTTC,CASGSGPFYEQYF
.,.,15,TRBV12-3/TRBV12-4,TRBJ2-4,TGTACCTGCAGTCCTGACAGGGCGGGGGGAAACATTCAGTACTTC,CTCSPDRAGGNIQYF
.,.,15,TRBV5-1,TRBJ2-7,TGCGCCAGCAGCTTGTATCCCGTCCTATACTACGAGCAGTACTTC,CASSLYPVLYYEQYF
.,TRBD1,20,TRBV4-2,TRBJ2-7,TGTGCCAGCAGCCACGGCCCCCTGTCAGGGGGCAAGGGAGGCTCCTACGAGCAGTACTTC,CASSHGPLSGGKGGSYEQYF
.,.,12,TRBV4-2,TRBJ1-2,TGTGCCAGCAGCCAAGTCGCCTATGGCTACACCTTC,CASSQVAYGYTF
.,.,15,TRBV7-6,TRBJ2-2,TGTGCCAGCAGCTTACGGGACTCAAACACCGGGGAGCTGTTTTTT,CASSLRDSNTGELFF
many,TRBD1,12,TRBV20-1,TRBJ1-2,TGCAGTGCTCCGGACAGGGTCAATGGCTACACCTTC,CSAPDRVNGYTF
.,TRBD2,14,TRBV6-1,TRBJ2-5,TGTGCCAGCAGCCCGGATGGCGGGAGCGAGACCCAGTACTTC,CASSPDGGSETQYF
.,.,15,TRBV7-2,TRBJ2-7,TGTGCCAGCAGCCCAGACTTAGCCAGGACCTACGAGCAGTACTTC,CASSPDLARTYEQYF
.,TRBD2,17,TRBV5-6,TRBJ2-3,TGTGCCAGCAGCTTGCCTGGACTAGCGGGAAGGACAGATACGCAGTATTTT,CASSLPGLAGRTDTQYF
few,.,16,TRBV12-3/TRBV12-4,TRBJ2-7,TGTGCCAGCAGTTTAGAAGGGACTTACTTCTCCTACGAGCAGTACTTC,CASSLEGTYFSYEQYF
many,.,14,TRBV12-3/TRBV12-4,TRBJ2-3,TGTGCCAGCAGTTGGTCTAGTTATCCAGATACGCAGTATTTT,CASSWSSYPDTQYF
many,.,14,TRBV24-1,TRBJ2-5,TGTGCCACCAGTGAGAGGACTACAGAAGGAACCCAGTACTTC,CATSERTTEGTQYF
many,.,14,TRBV7-3,TRBJ2-1,TGTGCCAGCAGCCCCGGTAGGCTAGCGTTTGAGCAGTTCTTC,CASSPGRLAFEQFF
.,.,16,TRBV24-1,TRBJ2-5,TGTGCCACCAGTGATGTCAGGACAGCGGGGCCGAGGACCCAGTACTTC,CATSDVRTAGPRTQYF
few,TRBD1,15,TRBV29-1,TRBJ2-7,TGCAGCGTTAGGGGACAGATAGAAAGGTCCTACGAGCAGTACTTC,CSVRGQIERSYEQYF
few,TRBD2,13,TRBV20-1,TRBJ2-1,TGCAGTGCAGAGCGGGAGGTTCACAATGAGCAGTTCTTC,CSAEREVHNEQFF
.,.,12,TRBV29-1,TRBJ2-5,TGCAGCGTCCTCTTCGGAACGCAGACCCAGTACTTC,CSVLFGTQTQYF
few,TRBD1,15,TRBV7-8,TRBJ2-5,TGTGCCAGCAGCCGGACAGGGGGCCTCGGGGAGACCCAGTACTTC,CASSRTGGLGETQYF
many,TRBD1,13,TRBV29-1,TRBJ1-4,TGCAGCGTTCAGACAGGGGGTAATGAAAAACTGTTTTTT,CSVQTGGNEKLFF
.,.,18,TRBV6-5,TRBJ2-3,TGTGCCAGCAGTTACGGCCAAATCAGAGATATTATAACAGATACGCAGTATTTT,CASSYGQIRDIITDTQYF
.,.,15,TRBV7-9,TRBJ2-7,TGTGCCAGCAGCCAGACTCCTTTACTGACCTACGAGCAGTACTTC,CASSQTPLLTYEQYF
.,TRBD1,13,TRBV30,TRBJ2-7,TGTGCCTGGAGTAACAGGGGCTCCTACGAGCAGTACTTC,CAWSNRGSYEQYF
.,TRBD2,16,TRBV10-3,TRBJ2-1,TGTGCCATCAGTGGATTTCCGGGACTAACAGTCGATGAGCAGTTCTTC,CAISGFPGLTVDEQFF
.,TRBD2,19,TRBV4-3,TRBJ2-7,TGCGCCAGCAGCCAGCTCGCCGGGACTAGCGGGAGTTCCTACGATGGGCAGTACTTC,CASSQLAGTSGSSYDGQYF
few,TRBD2,15,TRBV3-1,TRBJ2-7,TGTGCCAGCAGCCAAGGACTAGCGGGAGCTGCCGAGCAGTACTTC,CASSQGLAGAAEQYF
many,.,17,TRBV28,TRBJ2-1,TGTGCCAGCAGTTTATTCCCGAGCGGAAGCTCCTACAATGAGCAGTTCTTC,CASSLFPSGSSYNEQFF
few,TRBD2,16,TRBV5-1,TRBJ2-3,TGCGCCAGCAGCTTCCTAGCGGGACTTGACGTGAATACGCAGTATTTT,CASSFLAGLDVNTQYF